These 12 T cell receptor beta chains originate from one sample sequenced in a study of molecular identifiers for immune sequencing clone quantification. TCRdb processed the PCR reads anew with MiXCR; each CDR3 protein has one entry. The data contain 79,000 or so distinct CDR3 sequences, about 23% of them seen just once; the ten biggest clones take up 0.75% to 0.9%. Material: naive CD8+ T cells from blood, with Jurkat cell RNA spiked in. Sample subset: FACS-sorted CD8+CD4-CCR7+CD45RA+ naive T cells. These receptors were taken from a human donor in good health. Some libraries in this study had Jurkat cell RNA spiked in.

CDR3 region: CASSGTTSTGELFF. The CDR3, as DNA: TGTGCCAGCTCCGGGACAACGAGCACCGGGGAGCTGTTTTTT. The V gene is TRBV3-1, the J gene TRBJ2-2; TRBD1 is a possible D gene (6 bases). With 8 bases removed from V and 4 bases from J, the gap between germline ends came to 14 bases. Germline values: CDR1 LGHDT, CDR2 YNNKEL (reference sequence). There are 14 residues in the CDR3. The whole variable domain, remainder taken from reference TRBV3-1 and TRBJ2-2, is DTAVSQTPKYLVTQMGNDKSIKCEQNLGHDTMYWYKQDSKKFLKIMFSYNNKELIINETVPNRFSPKSPDKAHLNLHINSLELGDSAVYFCASSGTTSTGELFFGEGSRLTVL.

CDR3: CASSRGQVEETQYF. The CDR3 DNA reads TGCGCCAGCAGCCGTGGACAGGTCGAGGAGACCCAGTACTTC. The chain joins TRBV4-1 to TRBJ2-5; TRBD1 aligns across 7 bases. CDR1 and CDR2 (germline): MGHRA, YSYEKL. V was clipped by 4 bases and J by 5 bases; unmatched bases: 7. The CDR3 spans 14 residues.

This chain joins TRBV7-9 and TRBJ1-3, with D possibly being TRBD1 (6 bases). Germline values: CDR1 SEHNR, CDR2 FQNEAQ (reference sequence). This CDR3 is built from 15 residues. The V end lost 5 bases, the J end lost 2 bases, and 13 bases lay between the germline ends. The DNA for the CDR3 is TGTGCCAGCAGCCCAGGGGTTTCCCCTGGAAACACCATATATTTT. Residues: CASSPGVSPGNTIYF.

In the case of this clonotype: A much larger clone is a single base away; this may be a read error. V is TRBV9 and J is TRBJ2-5; D not certain. In germline, CDR1 is SGDLS, CDR2 YYNGEE. Trimming shortened V by 0 bases and J by 5 bases, and 14 bases separated the two germline ends. The CDR3 extends over 15 amino acids. The CDR3 DNA reads as TGTGCCAGCAGCGTAGCGGGCAGAGGCCGGGAGACCCAGTACTTC. Encoded protein: CASSVAGRGRETQYF.

This clonotype has at least ten counts. The chain has TRBV4-3 and TRBJ2-2; D unresolved. This CDR3 comprises 15 residues. Between the trimmed V and J ends, which lost 4 bases and 4 bases, there was a span of 13 bases. Germline V gives CDR1 LGHNA, CDR2 YSLEER. The CDR3 bases are TGCGCCAGCAGCCTCTGGCGGTCCGGCACCGGGGAGCTGTTTTTT. It specifies CASSLWRSGTGELFF.

As to this clonotype: At one boundary the junction diverges from the germline segment, which might be a read error. The chain couples TRBV19 to TRBJ2-7, with 10 nucleotides matching TRBD2. The CDR3 sequence is 14 residues long. The V gene's germline CDR1 is LNHDA and CDR2 SQIVND (reference sequence). The CDR3: CASSISSGSYEQCF. In nucleotides, the CDR3 is TGTGCCAGTAGTATTTCTAGCGGGAGTTACGAGCAGTGCTTC.

This clonotype was observed a handful of times. The rearrangement uses TRBV10-2 and TRBJ2-7; D gene ambiguous. Germline-derived CDR1 and CDR2 are WSHSY and SAAADI. The CDR3 extends over 12 amino acids. V was shortened by 4 bases and J by 4 bases, with 8 bases between the two germline ends. The chain's CDR3 is CASSGDKYEQYF. The CDR3 nucleotides read TGCGCCAGCAGTGGAGACAAGTACGAGCAGTACTTC.

This clonotype turned up a few times. CDR3 bases: TGTGCCAGCAGCAAGACGGGGACAGCCGGGGGTCAGCCCCAGCATTTT. Protein sequence: CASSKTGTAGGQPQHF. The chain is built from TRBV6-4 and TRBJ1-5; 7 positions match TRBD1. There are 16 residues in the CDR3. Germline V gene data show CDR1 as MRHNA and CDR2 as SNTAGT. V lost 6 bases to trimming and J lost 6 bases; unmatched junction nucleotides: 14.

This clonotype has more than one count but fewer than ten. The V and J genes are TRBV7-8 and TRBJ2-7; TRBD1 matches at 7 bases. CDR3 size: 16 residues. Germline V gives CDR1 SGHVS, CDR2 FQNEAQ. The V segment lost 0 bases and the J segment 0 bases; nucleotides outside the gene matches: 5. The chain's CDR3 is CASSLAGTEYSYEQYF. The CDR3 bases are TGTGCCAGCAGCTTAGCGGGGACAGAATACTCCTACGAGCAGTACTTC.

This clonotype was observed many times. V is TRBV6-2 or TRBV6-3 and J is TRBJ2-7; D uncertain. The CDR3 loop spans 13 amino acids. The V end lost 0 bases, the J end lost 2 bases, and 5 bases lay between the germline ends. Germline CDR1 reads MNHEY; CDR2 reads SVGEGT. CDR3 sequence reads: CASSYSGPYEQYF. The CDR3 DNA follows: TGTGCCAGCAGTTACTCCGGCCCCTACGAGCAGTACTTC.

Many counts were recorded for this clonotype. The rearrangement uses TRBV18 and TRBJ1-1; D remains ambiguous. The CDR3 extends over 15 amino acids. The V gene's germline CDR1 is KGHSH and CDR2 LQKENI. Trimming left V 0 bases short and J 3 bases short, with 11 bases between. The CDR3 sequence: CASSPPSRRDTEAFF. The DNA of the CDR3 is TGTGCCAGCTCACCACCGAGCAGAAGGGACACTGAAGCTTTCTTT.

This clonotype was counted a few times. A much larger clone lies one base from this, so it may be a read error. The CDR3 DNA reads TGTGCCAGCAGTCCAGGACTACTCCAAGGGACCCAGTACTTC. Its translation is CASSPGLLQGTQYF. The chain is built from TRBV28 and TRBJ2-5; maybe TRBD2 (6 bases). This CDR3 is built from 14 residues. Germline assignment: CDR1 MDHEN and CDR2 SYDVKM.